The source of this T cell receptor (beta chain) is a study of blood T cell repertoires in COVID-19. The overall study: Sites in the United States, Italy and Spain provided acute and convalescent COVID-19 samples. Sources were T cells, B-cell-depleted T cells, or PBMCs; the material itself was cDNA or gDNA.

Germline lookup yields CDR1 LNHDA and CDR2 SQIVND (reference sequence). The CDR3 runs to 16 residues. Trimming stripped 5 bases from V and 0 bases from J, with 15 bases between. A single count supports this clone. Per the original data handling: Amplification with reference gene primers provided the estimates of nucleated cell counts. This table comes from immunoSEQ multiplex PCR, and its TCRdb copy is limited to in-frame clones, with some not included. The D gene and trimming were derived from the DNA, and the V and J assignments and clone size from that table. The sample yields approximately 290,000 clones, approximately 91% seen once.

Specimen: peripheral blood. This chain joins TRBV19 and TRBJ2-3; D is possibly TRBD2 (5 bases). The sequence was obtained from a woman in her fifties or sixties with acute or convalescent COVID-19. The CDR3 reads CASSSRWGESTDTQYF. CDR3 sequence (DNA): TGTGCCAGTAGTTCTCGTTGGGGAGAGAGCACAGATACGCAGTATTTT.